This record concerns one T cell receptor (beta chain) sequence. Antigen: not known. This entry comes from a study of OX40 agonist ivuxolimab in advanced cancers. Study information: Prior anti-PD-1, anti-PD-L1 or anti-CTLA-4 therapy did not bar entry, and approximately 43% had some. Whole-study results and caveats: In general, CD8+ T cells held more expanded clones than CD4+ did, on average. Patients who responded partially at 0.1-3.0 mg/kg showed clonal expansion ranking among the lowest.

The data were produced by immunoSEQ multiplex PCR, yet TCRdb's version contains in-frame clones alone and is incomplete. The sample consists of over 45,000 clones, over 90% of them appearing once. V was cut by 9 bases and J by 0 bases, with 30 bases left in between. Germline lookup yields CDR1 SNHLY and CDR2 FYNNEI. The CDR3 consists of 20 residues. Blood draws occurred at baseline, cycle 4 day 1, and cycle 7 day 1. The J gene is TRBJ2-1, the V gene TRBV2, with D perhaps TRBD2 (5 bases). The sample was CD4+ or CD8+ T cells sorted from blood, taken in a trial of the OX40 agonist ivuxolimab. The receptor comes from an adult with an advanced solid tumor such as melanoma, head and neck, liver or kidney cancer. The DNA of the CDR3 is TGTGCCAGGGAGAGAGACGGGGAAATAGCGTCACAGAGCTCCTACAATGAGCAGTTCTTC. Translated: CARERDGEIASQSSYNEQFF.